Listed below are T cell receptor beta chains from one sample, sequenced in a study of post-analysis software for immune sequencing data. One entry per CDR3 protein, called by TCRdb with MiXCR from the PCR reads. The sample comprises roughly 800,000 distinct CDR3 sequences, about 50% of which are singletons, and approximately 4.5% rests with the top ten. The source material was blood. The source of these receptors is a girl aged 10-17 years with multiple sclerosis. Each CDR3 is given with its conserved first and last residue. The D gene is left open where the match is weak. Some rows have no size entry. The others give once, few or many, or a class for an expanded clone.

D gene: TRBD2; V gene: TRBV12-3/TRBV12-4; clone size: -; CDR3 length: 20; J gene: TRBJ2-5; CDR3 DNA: TGTGCCAGCAGTTTCGTCCCGGGACTAGCGGGGGGCTCGTACCAAGAGACCCAGTACTTC; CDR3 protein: CASSFVPGLAGGSYQETQYF
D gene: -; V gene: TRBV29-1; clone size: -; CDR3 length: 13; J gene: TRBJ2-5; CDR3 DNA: TGCAGCGTTGAAGCAGGGTTAGCAGAGACCCAGTACTTC; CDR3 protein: CSVEAGLAETQYF
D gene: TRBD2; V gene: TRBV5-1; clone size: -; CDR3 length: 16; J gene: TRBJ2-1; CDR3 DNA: TGCGCCAGCAGCTTGGGGCGGGGGGGCCTTAACAATGAGCAGTTCTTC; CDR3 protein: CASSLGRGGLNNEQFF
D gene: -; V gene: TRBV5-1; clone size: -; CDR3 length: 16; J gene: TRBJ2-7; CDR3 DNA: TGCGCCAGCAGCAACGGACAGACTACAACACAAGAGACCCGGTACTTC; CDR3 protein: CASSNGQTTTQETRYF
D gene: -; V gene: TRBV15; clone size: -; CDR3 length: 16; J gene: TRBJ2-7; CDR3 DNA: TGTGCCACCAGCGTGGGGCTTACGGACAGAAGGGGCGAGCAGTACTTC; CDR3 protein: CATSVGLTDRRGEQYF
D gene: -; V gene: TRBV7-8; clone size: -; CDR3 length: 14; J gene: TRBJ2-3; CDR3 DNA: TGTGCCAGCAGCTTAAGCCCTCACACAGATACGCAGTATTTT; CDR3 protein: CASSLSPHTDTQYF
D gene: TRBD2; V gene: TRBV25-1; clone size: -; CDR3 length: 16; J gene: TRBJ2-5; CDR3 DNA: TGTGCCAGCAGTGAATTCCGGACTAGCGGGATCGGGACCCAGTACTTC; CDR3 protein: CASSEFRTSGIGTQYF
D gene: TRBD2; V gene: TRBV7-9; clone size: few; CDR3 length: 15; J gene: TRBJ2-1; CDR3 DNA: TGTGCCAGCAGCTTAGGACTAGCGGGATACAGTGAGCAGTTCTTC; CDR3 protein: CASSLGLAGYSEQFF
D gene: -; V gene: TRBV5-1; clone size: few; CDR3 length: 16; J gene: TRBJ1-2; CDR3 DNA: TGCGCCAGCAGCCCCTGGGACTCCACCACCTCCTATGGCTACACCTTC; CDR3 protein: CASSPWDSTTSYGYTF
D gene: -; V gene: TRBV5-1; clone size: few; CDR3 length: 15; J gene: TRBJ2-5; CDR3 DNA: TGCGCCAGCAGCTTTGGACGCCGAACCCAAGAGACCCAGTACTTC; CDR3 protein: CASSFGRRTQETQYF